This note documents a single T cell receptor beta chain sequence. Its specificity is not known. The template used for profiling TCR beta VDJ and CDR3 was genomic DNA. TCRdb re-derived calls from the reads in MiXCR, one entry per CDR3 protein. The data show roughly 190,000 distinct CDR3 sequences, under 55% seen once. V was clipped by 4 bases and J by 6 bases, with 16 bases between them. The CDR3 runs 15 residues. Germline V gene sequence: CDR1 MGHDK, CDR2 SYGVNS. This sample is part of a study of CD8+CD57+ T cells in acquired aplastic anemia. Across the whole study: Sorted CD4+ and CD8+ cells yielded DNA averaging about 2.9 ug.

For sequencing, patients were chosen who had shown expansion of CD8+CD57+ cells by flow cytometry. Every patient had severe acquired aplastic anemia. Whole-study findings and limits: It was found that about 31 CD8+ CDR3 sequences were shared between patients and controls. Between the patient and control groups, CD8+ Simpson's diversity did not differ significantly.

This sequence joins TRBV25-1 and TRBJ2-1; perhaps TRBD2 as D (5 bases). The receptor was isolated from a human donor with aplastic anemia. The specimen was sorted CD4+, CD8+, or CD8+CD57+ T cells (not recorded which) from PBMCs. The CDR3 nucleotides read TGTGCCAGCAGTGGGGCTAGCAGGCCTCCCAATGAGCAGTTCTTC. Residues: CASSGASRPPNEQFF.